This T cell receptor beta chain derives from a study of cytomegalovirus exposure and HLA in healthy donors. Study-wide findings and caveats: Presence/absence analyses assumed roughly uniform sequencing depth across donors, which may not hold.

Trimming removed 4 bases from V and 0 bases from J, with 4 bases in between. The CDR3 extends over 12 amino acids. From germline, CDR1 is SGHTS and CDR2 YDEGEE. Primers: 60 Vbeta forward and 13 Jbeta reverse. The method was immunoSEQ multiplex PCR; TCRdb's version includes in-frame clones alone and lacks a portion of them. This table has 100,000 to 150,000 clones, over 70% appearing once. In regard to this clone: Its antigen is unknown.

V usage is TRBV5-8 and J usage is TRBJ1-1; D gene ambiguous. This TCR derives from a woman under 30 in good health and CMV-seronegative. Source material: PBMCs. This chain's CDR3 is CASSHLNTEAFF. The CDR3 DNA reads TGTGCCAGCAGCCATTTGAACACTGAAGCTTTCTTT.